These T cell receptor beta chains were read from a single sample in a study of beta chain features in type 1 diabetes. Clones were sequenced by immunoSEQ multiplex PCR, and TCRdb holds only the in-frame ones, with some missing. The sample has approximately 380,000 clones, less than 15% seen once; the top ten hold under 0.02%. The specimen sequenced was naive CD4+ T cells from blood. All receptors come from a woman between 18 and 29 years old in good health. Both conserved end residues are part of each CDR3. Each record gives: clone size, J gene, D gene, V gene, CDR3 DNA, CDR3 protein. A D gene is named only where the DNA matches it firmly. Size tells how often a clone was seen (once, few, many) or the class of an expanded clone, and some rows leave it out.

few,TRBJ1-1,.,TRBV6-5,TGTGCCAGCAGTTACTCTAATAGGGGGAACACTGAAGCTTTCTTT,CASSYSNRGNTEAFF
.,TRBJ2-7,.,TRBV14,TGTGCCAGCAGCCAAGTTCTCAACCGGGGAGGCGAGCAGTACTTC,CASSQVLNRGGEQYF
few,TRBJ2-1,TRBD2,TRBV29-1,TGCAGCGTTGAAGATAGCGGGAGGGCCTACAATGAGCAGTTCTTC,CSVEDSGRAYNEQFF
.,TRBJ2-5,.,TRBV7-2,TGTGCCAGCAGCTTAGGCACGGGGAGGAAGACCCAGTACTTC,CASSLGTGRKTQYF
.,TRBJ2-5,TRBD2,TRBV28,TGTGCCATCGTAGCGGGAGGGCCCTCTGCGGAGACCCAGTACTTC,CAIVAGGPSAETQYF
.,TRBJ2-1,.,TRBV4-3,TGCGCCAGCAGCCAAGATGCGGTCCATGAGCAGTTCTTC,CASSQDAVHEQFF
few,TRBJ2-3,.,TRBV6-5,TGTGCCAGCAGATCCTTGGCGGCAGATACGCAGTATTTT,CASRSLAADTQYF
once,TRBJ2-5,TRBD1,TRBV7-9,TGTGCCAGCAGCGTCCGGGACAGGGGAGAGACCCAGTACTTC,CASSVRDRGETQYF
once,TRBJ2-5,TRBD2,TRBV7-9,TGTGCCAGCAGCGCCACGGGGCTAGCGGGGAAGCAGTACTTC,CASSATGLAGKQYF
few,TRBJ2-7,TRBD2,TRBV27,TGTGCCAGCAGACCGGGACTAGCATCAAACGAGCAGTACTTC,CASRPGLASNEQYF
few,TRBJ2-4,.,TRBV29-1,TGCAGCGTAATTCAGTCTCTAGCCAAAAACATTCAGTACTTC,CSVIQSLAKNIQYF
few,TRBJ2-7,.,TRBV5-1,TGCGCCAGCAGCATCGCAGGGTCCCGCGAGCAGTACTTC,CASSIAGSREQYF
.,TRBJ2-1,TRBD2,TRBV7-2,TGTGCCAGCAGCTTGGGACTAGCGGGCTCCAATGAGCAGTTCTTC,CASSLGLAGSNEQFF
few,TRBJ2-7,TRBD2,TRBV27,TGTGCCAGCTCCTTTGGGCTAGCGGGATCGGGGGGCGAGCAGTACTTC,CASSFGLAGSGGEQYF
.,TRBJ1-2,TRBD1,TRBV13,TGTGCCAGCAGGGAGCGGACAGGGTATAAAGGCTACACCTTC,CASRERTGYKGYTF
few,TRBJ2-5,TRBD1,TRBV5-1,TGCGCCAGCAGTAGGCCACAGGGGGTAGAGTTTTACTTC,CASSRPQGVEFYF
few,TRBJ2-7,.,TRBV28,TGTGCCAGCAGTTTGCCAGGGGTCGGCGAGCAGTACTTC,CASSLPGVGEQYF
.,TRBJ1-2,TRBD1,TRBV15,TGTGCCACCAGCAGGCAGTACAGGGGGCACGGTGGCTACACCTTC,CATSRQYRGHGGYTF
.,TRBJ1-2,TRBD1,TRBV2,TGTGCCAGCAGTGAACAGGGGGCGAATGGCTACACCTTC,CASSEQGANGYTF